Given below is one T cell receptor (beta chain) in context. Its specificity is unknown. The sample belongs to a study of radiotherapy plus CTLA-4 blockade in lung cancer. Looking at the study overall: Among patients, 15% to 20% showed objective responses, and roughly 31% had disease control. Study-level results: Subsequent to radiotherapy plus ipilimumab, tumor-derived TCR clones underwent expansion in blood. Reportedly, early blood T cell clone dynamics best predicted response, with interferon-beta.

With ipilimumab providing CTLA-4 blockade, focal radiation was administered to patients who had chemo-refractory metastatic non-small-cell lung cancer. Produced via immunoSEQ multiplex PCR; TCRdb's table is partial and in-frame only. The data show 20,000 to 30,000 clones, roughly three quarters seen once. Trimming shortened V by 5 bases and J by 0 bases, and 14 bases separated the two germline ends. Germline V gives CDR1 SEHNR, CDR2 FQNEAQ (reference sequence). The CDR3 length is 15 residues. The starting material was peripheral blood, obtained from a patient treated with radiotherapy plus ipilimumab. This receptor was identified in a human donor with non-small cell lung cancer that progressed on radiotherapy plus ipilimumab. The rearrangement links TRBV7-9 to TRBJ2-7; a possible D gene is TRBD1 (6 bases). CDR3 DNA sequence: TGTGCCAGCAGCCCATGGACAGCAAACTCCTACGAGCAGTACTTC. This gives the protein CASSPWTANSYEQYF.